The rows below give T cell receptor beta chains drawn from one sample of a study of beta chain features in type 1 diabetes. TCRdb keeps only in-frame clones here, not all; method: immunoSEQ multiplex PCR. The table records roughly 150,000 clones, 63% of them present only once. The source material was naive CD4+ T cells from blood. The receptors come from a man aged 25 to 40 with type 1 diabetes. The conserved cysteine and the conserved F or W are not part of the CDR3 here.

J gene | V gene | CDR3 protein
TRBJ2-3 | TRBV7-9 | ASSLVVTGDPNTQY
TRBJ2-5 | TRBV7-9 | ASSPPSETQY
TRBJ2-7 | TRBV5-1 | ASSLDTYEQY
TRBJ1-2 | TRBV28 | ASTFGTGLYGYT
TRBJ2-4 | TRBV6-6 | ASSSPEGKNIQY
TRBJ2-7 | TRBV20-1 | SATGVGEQY
TRBJ1-5 | TRBV4-3 | ASSPGAVIDSNQPQH
TRBJ1-1 | TRBV14 | ASSSYRGGTEAF
TRBJ2-2 | TRBV25-1 | ASSESQTGRANTGELF
TRBJ2-1 | TRBV7-9 | ASSLEAPNEQF
TRBJ2-5 | TRBV30 | AWREVGRETQY
TRBJ2-7 | TRBV29-1 | SVEEDRGLNEQY
TRBJ2-7 | TRBV4-1 | ASSQAIGTGIYEQY
TRBJ1-6 | TRBV7-2 | ASSLGRARDSPLH
TRBJ1-5 | TRBV7-2 | ASSSAAGGDQPQH
TRBJ2-3 | TRBV25-1 | ASSEWKGVDTQY
TRBJ1-1 | TRBV5-4 | ASSLELQGANTEAF
TRBJ2-1 | TRBV27 | ASSSFRLAGHNEQF
TRBJ2-5 | TRBV28 | ASGETQY
TRBJ2-1 | TRBV7-9 | ASSLEGIGEQF
TRBJ2-1 | TRBV5-1 | ASSSDGSSYNEQF
TRBJ2-4 | TRBV18 | ASSPRTRILGNIQY
TRBJ1-1 | TRBV10-3 | AIIGGTEAF
TRBJ1-2 | TRBV28 | ASGPGYT